Below are 31 T cell receptor beta chains sequenced from a single sample in a study of CD8 T cells in Susac syndrome (dated by TCRdb to the late 2010s). Libraries came from the immunoSEQ multiplex PCR assay. RNA was extracted using the RNeasy kit, and roughly 0.5 to 1 ug of the RNA was reverse transcribed with random hexamers. TCRdb trimmed public reads at Q25 via fastp, called clones via MiXCR and kept in-frame beta chains. Every entry covers one CDR3 protein and lists the most common genes and DNA from its rows. The sample data list about 120,000 distinct CDR3 sequences, and roughly 94% of these were observed just once. The top ten clones comprise about 0.3% of the sample. The sample taken for sequencing was CD8+ T cells from PBMCs. The origin of the receptors is a human donor with Susac syndrome.

This sequence joins TRBV20-1 and TRBJ2-1; 14 bases line up with TRBD2. This CDR3 comprises 17 residues. The trim removed 3 bases at V and 6 bases at J, leaving 10 bases unmatched. In germline, CDR1 is DFQATT, CDR2 SNEGSKA (reference sequence). CDR3 sequence (DNA): TGCAGTGCTAGTACGACTAGCGGGGGGGCCGCACGCAATGAGCAGTTCTTC. As protein: CSASTTSGGAARNEQFF.

This rearrangement joins TRBV4-3 to TRBJ2-3, with unresolved D. The CDR3 loop spans 14 amino acids. In germline, CDR1 is LGHNA, CDR2 YSLEER. Trimming took off 1 base at V and 0 bases at J, with 5 bases between the two ends. The CDR3 region is CASSQGLSTDTQYF. The CDR3 DNA follows: TGCGCCAGCAGCCAAGGACTCAGCACAGATACGCAGTATTTT.

The rearrangement uses TRBV5-4 and TRBJ2-5; 7 bases line up with TRBD1. Germline assignment: CDR1 SGHNT and CDR2 YYREEE (reference sequence). The V gene end was trimmed by 0 bases and the J gene end by 0 bases; junction bases not matched to a gene: 8. The CDR3 consists of 17 residues. For the CDR3, the DNA is TGTGCCAGCAGCTTGGAGAGACAGGGTAGGGACCAAGAGACCCAGTACTTC. Translation gives CASSLERQGRDQETQYF. Drawing the rest from reference TRBV5-4 and TRBJ2-5, the complete variable domain is ETGVTQSPTHLIKTRGQQVTLRCSSQSGHNTVSWYQQALGQGPQFIFQYYREEENGRGNFPPRFSGLQFPNYSSELNVNALELDDSALYLCASSLERQGRDQETQYFGPGTRLLVL.

The chain uses TRBV12-5 and TRBJ2-7, with D perhaps TRBD2 (6 bases). V was trimmed by 7 bases and J by 2 bases, leaving 18 bases between them. CDR3 length: 15 residues. Germline V gives CDR1 LGHNT, CDR2 FRNRAP. CDR3 sequence: CASALAGTPTYEQYF. CDR3 bases: TGTGCTAGTGCCCTGGCCGGGACTCCAACCTACGAGCAGTACTTC.

The CDR3 protein is CASDGGGVLTQYF. CDR3 nucleotides: TGTGCCAGCGATGGAGGGGGGGTTTTGACCCAGTACTTC. The chain joins TRBV12-3 or TRBV12-4 to TRBJ2-5; D is possibly TRBD2 (7 bases). V dropped 8 bases and J dropped 7 bases, with 17 bases sitting between them. CDR3 size: 13 residues.

The chain combines TRBV11-2 with TRBJ2-7; TRBD1 agrees at 10 bases. Germline V gene lookup returns CDR1 SGHAT and CDR2 FQNNGV. This CDR3 is 14 amino acids long. The J segment lost 4 bases and the V segment lost 4 bases, leaving 4 bases of the junction unmatched. Here the CDR3 reads CASSWGQGTYEQYF. The CDR3 DNA follows: TGTGCCAGCAGCTGGGGACAGGGGACTTACGAGCAGTACTTC. The entire variable domain, with the rest obtained from reference TRBV11-2 and TRBJ2-7, is as follows: EAGVAQSPRYKIIEKRQSVAFWCNPISGHATLYWYQQILGQGPKLLIQFQNNGVVDDSQLPKDRFSAERLKGVDSTLKIQPAKLEDSAVYLCASSWGQGTYEQYFGPGTRLTVT.

As DNA, the CDR3 is TGCAGTGCTACAGGGGGTCCTAACTATGGCTACACCTTC. Residues: CSATGGPNYGYTF. The gene calls are TRBV20-1 and TRBJ1-2; 7 nucleotides align to TRBD1. The CDR3 has 13 residues. CDR1 is DFQATT, CDR2 SNEGSKA, per germline (reference sequence). V was clipped by 4 bases and J by 0 bases; unmatched bases: 2.

This chain links TRBV12-5 with TRBJ1-5, with unresolved D. Germline CDR1 reads LGHNT; CDR2 reads FRNRAP. The CDR3 length is 16 residues. V was cut by 2 bases and J by 4 bases, with 15 bases left in between. The CDR3 spells CASGLMSGGVNQPQHF. The CDR3 nucleotides are TGTGCTAGTGGTTTGATGTCGGGCGGAGTGAATCAGCCCCAGCATTTT.

The chain couples TRBV27 to TRBJ1-2; TRBD1 matches 7 bases. CDR1 and CDR2 (germline): MNHEY, SMNVEV (reference sequence). This CDR3 region has 14 residues. V trimming: 5 bases; J trimming: 5 bases; junction bases outside the gene matches: 8. This chain's CDR3 is CASSADRVPYGYTF. The DNA of the CDR3 is TGTGCCAGCAGTGCCGACAGGGTCCCATATGGCTACACCTTC.

The chain carries TRBV30 and TRBJ2-7; 10 positions match TRBD1. This CDR3 comprises 14 residues. The germline CDR1 and CDR2 sequences are GTSNPN and SVGIG (reference sequence). The V gene end was trimmed by 3 bases and the J gene end by 5 bases; junction bases not matched to a gene: 7. The CDR3 region is CAWRVGTGVHEQYF. The CDR3 coding sequence is TGTGCCTGGAGAGTGGGGACAGGGGTCCACGAGCAGTACTTC.

This clonotype was observed a single time. The chain is built from TRBV29-1 and TRBJ1-4; 8 bases are a match to TRBD1. CDR3 length: 14 residues. The V gene's germline CDR1 is SQVTM and CDR2 ANQGSEA. V dropped 5 bases and J dropped 5; count of bases not matched to a gene: 7. CDR3 loop: CSVTPGTGNEKLFF. The CDR3 region has the DNA TGCAGCGTTACCCCCGGGACAGGAAATGAAAAACTGTTTTTT.

The chain carries TRBV5-4 and TRBJ1-6, with 9 bases that match TRBD1. This CDR3 comprises 16 residues. The J segment lost 9 bases and the V segment lost 4 bases, leaving 11 bases of the junction unmatched. Germline V CDR1 and CDR2: SGHNT, YYREEE (reference sequence). DNA for the CDR3: TGTGCCAGCAGCGACCGGGACAGGGTGGCGGCTTCACCCCTCCACTTT. Its protein product is CASSDRDRVAASPLHF.

The chain recombines TRBV4-1 with TRBJ2-7; D unresolved. Germline V gene data show CDR1 as MGHRA and CDR2 as YSYEKL. The germline V and J ends were trimmed by 0 bases and 2 bases, with 8 bases remaining between them. The CDR3 covers 14 residues. The CDR3 sequence is CASSQEFLPYEQYF. The CDR3 DNA reads as TGCGCCAGCAGCCAAGAATTCCTCCCCTACGAGCAGTACTTC.

The chain links TRBV24-1 to TRBJ2-7; TRBD2 matches at 14 bases. The germline gives CDR1 KGHDR, CDR2 SFDVKD. CDR3 length: 15 residues. The trim removed 4 bases at V and 6 bases at J, leaving 4 bases unmatched. CDR3 nucleotide sequence: TGTGCCACCAGTGACGGACTAGCGGGGGGCGGCGAGCAGTACTTC. This codes for CATSDGLAGGGEQYF.

V is TRBV30 and J is TRBJ1-3; D possibly corresponds to TRBD1 (6 bases). CDR1 is GTSNPN, CDR2 SVGIG, per germline (reference sequence). V dropped 1 base and J dropped 1 base, with 8 bases sitting between them. The CDR3 covers 14 residues. The CDR3 here is CAWSGQVSGNTIYF. For the CDR3, the DNA is TGTGCCTGGAGTGGACAGGTTTCTGGAAACACCATATATTTT.

The chain joins TRBV20-1 to TRBJ1-2, with D uncertain. In germline, CDR1 is DFQATT, CDR2 SNEGSKA (reference sequence). The V and J ends lost 0 bases and 0 bases respectively, with 17 bases between them. The CDR3 extends over 17 amino acids. The CDR3 protein is CSARELTPTLANYGYTF. The DNA for the CDR3 is TGCAGTGCTAGAGAACTCACCCCGACACTCGCTAACTATGGCTACACCTTC.

V is TRBV4-3 and J is TRBJ2-1; 7 nucleotides align to TRBD2. Germline loops: CDR1 LGHNA, CDR2 YSLEER. This CDR3 is 16 amino acids long. The ends lost 0 bases at V and 3 bases at J; junction bases unmatched: 5. This chain's CDR3 is CASSQDPAGDYNEQFF. The DNA of the CDR3 is TGCGCCAGCAGCCAAGATCCTGCGGGGGACTACAATGAGCAGTTCTTC.

The rearrangement joins TRBV4-2 to TRBJ2-7, with D tentatively TRBD2 (5 bases). Germline CDR1 is LGHNA and CDR2 is YNFKEQ. V was trimmed by 1 base and J by 4 bases, leaving 8 bases between them. The CDR3 runs to 13 residues. The CDR3 DNA reads as TGTGCCAGCAGCCAAGTTCGGGGATACGAGCAGTACTTC. This translates into CASSQVRGYEQYF.

The rearrangement links TRBV12-3 or TRBV12-4 to TRBJ2-1; possible D gene TRBD1, 5 bases. V was clipped by 7 bases and J by 10 bases, with 14 bases between them. CDR3 length equals 12 residues. CDR3 coding DNA: TGTGCCAGCAACTCACGACAGTACGAGCAGTTCTTC. Translated, it gives CASNSRQYEQFF.

This clonotype was observed once. The CDR3 protein is CASSQVKADEQFF. For the CDR3, the DNA is TGTGCCAGCAGCCAAGTAAAGGCCGATGAGCAGTTCTTC. The chain employs TRBV3-1 and TRBJ2-1; D remains unclear. The CDR3 contains 13 residues. Germline CDR1 reads LGHDT; CDR2 reads YNNKEL (reference sequence). V was cut by 1 base and J by 8 bases, with 9 bases left in between.

This rearrangement joins TRBV5-4 to TRBJ1-2; a possible D gene is TRBD1 (5 bases). This CDR3 is built from 13 residues. The V and J ends lost 5 bases and 3 bases respectively, with 11 bases between them. Germline V CDR1 and CDR2: SGHNT, YYREEE (reference sequence). The CDR3 DNA reads TGTGCCAGCAGGGTGAGGGGTTACTATGGCTACACCTTC. It codes for CASRVRGYYGYTF.

This clonotype appeared once. V and J are TRBV9 and TRBJ1-1; 7 bases align to TRBD1. The ends lost 1 base at V and 2 bases at J; junction bases unmatched: 11. The V gene's germline CDR1 is SGDLS and CDR2 YYNGEE. This CDR3 region has 17 residues. CDR3 region: CASSVPEDRVGNTEAFF. The DNA for the CDR3 is TGTGCCAGCAGCGTACCTGAAGACAGGGTAGGAAACACTGAAGCTTTCTTT. Together with reference TRBV9 and TRBJ1-1, the CDR3 gives the full variable domain: DSGVTQTPKHLITATGQRVTLRCSPRSGDLSVYWYQQSLDQGLQFLIQYYNGEERAKGNILERFSAQQFPDLHSELNLSSLELGDSALYFCASSVPEDRVGNTEAFFGQGTRLTVV.

This clonotype was seen only a few times. This chain connects TRBV25-1 to TRBJ2-7; possibly TRBD1 or TRBD2 for D (5 bases each). The CDR3 sequence is 10 residues long. Trimming took off 8 bases at V and 3 bases at J, with 5 bases between the two ends. The V gene's germline CDR1 is MGHDK and CDR2 SYGVNS. The CDR3 region is CASGGYEQYF. For the CDR3, the DNA is TGTGCCAGCGGGGGCTACGAGCAGTACTTC.

CDR3 region: CASSSYYAGEVETQYF. CDR3 nucleotides: TGTGCCAGCAGTTCCTACTACGCGGGGGAGGTAGAGACCCAGTACTTC. The V and J genes are TRBV27 and TRBJ2-5; 7 positions match TRBD2. This CDR3 region has 16 residues. Germline lookup yields CDR1 MNHEY and CDR2 SMNVEV (reference sequence). V shed 4 bases, J shed 4 bases, and the junction held 12 bases outside the gene matches.

The chain uses TRBV2 and TRBJ2-3, with a possible D match to TRBD2 (7 bases). This CDR3 region has 17 residues. CDR1 and CDR2 (germline): SNHLY, FYNNEI. The germline V and J ends were trimmed by 6 bases and 3 bases, with 22 bases remaining between them. Here the CDR3 reads CASRRGQGGGVTDTQYF. The CDR3 DNA is TGTGCCAGCAGGCGGGGGCAGGGAGGTGGAGTGACAGATACGCAGTATTTT.

The chain has TRBV5-4 and TRBJ2-7; the match to TRBD1 covers 10 bases. Per germline, CDR1 SGHNT and CDR2 YYREEE (reference sequence). J gave up 0 bases and V 4 bases, and 7 bases lay outside the gene matches. This CDR3 spans 16 amino acids. The CDR3 sequence is CASSMGGQGSSYEQYF. DNA of the CDR3: TGTGCCAGCAGCATGGGGGGACAGGGGAGCTCCTACGAGCAGTACTTC.

The CDR3 spells CSASLAAPGEQYF. The CDR3 coding sequence is TGCAGTGCTAGTCTAGCAGCCCCGGGCGAGCAGTACTTC. V is TRBV20-1 and J is TRBJ2-7; TRBD2 is a possible D gene (5 bases). The V end was cut by 3 bases, the J end by 6 bases, with 15 bases between. The V gene's germline CDR1 is DFQATT and CDR2 SNEGSKA (reference sequence). The CDR3 extends over 13 amino acids.

The gene calls are TRBV7-9 and TRBJ2-7; D uncertain. Germline V lookup: CDR1 SEHNR, CDR2 FQNEAQ (reference sequence). The CDR3 spans 12 residues. Trimming shortened V by 5 bases and J by 0 bases, and 5 bases separated the two germline ends. DNA for the CDR3: TGTGCCAGCAGCGGGGTCTCCTACGAGCAGTACTTC. This gives the protein CASSGVSYEQYF.

This rearrangement joins TRBV11-2 to TRBJ2-1; 15 bases map to TRBD2. Trimming at V came to 3 bases and at J to 15 bases, leaving 3 bases not matched to a gene. CDR1 and CDR2 (germline): SGHAT, FQNNGV. This CDR3 is built from 13 residues. CDR3 sequence reads: CASSFGLAGGPFF. CDR3 DNA sequence: TGTGCCAGCAGCTTTGGACTAGCGGGGGGGCCGTTCTTC.

V gene TRBV6-2 or TRBV6-3 combines with J gene TRBJ1-5; D call uncertain. V was cut by 4 bases and J by 6 bases, with 7 bases left in between. The CDR3 contains 12 residues. The germline V gene encodes CDR1 MNHEY and CDR2 SVGEGT. DNA for the CDR3: TGTGCCAGCAGTTTAACGTTTCAGCCCCAGCATTTT. Translation: CASSLTFQPQHF.

The chain joins TRBV18 to TRBJ1-6; 9 bases match TRBD1. Losses at the gene ends were 3 bases for V and 7 bases for J; bases not matched to a gene: 10. CDR3 length equals 17 residues. CDR1 is KGHSH and CDR2 is LQKENI in the germline V gene. CDR3 in amino acids: CASSPWEGQGSNSPLHF. The CDR3 coding sequence is TGTGCCAGCTCACCTTGGGAGGGACAGGGCTCAAATTCACCCCTCCACTTT.